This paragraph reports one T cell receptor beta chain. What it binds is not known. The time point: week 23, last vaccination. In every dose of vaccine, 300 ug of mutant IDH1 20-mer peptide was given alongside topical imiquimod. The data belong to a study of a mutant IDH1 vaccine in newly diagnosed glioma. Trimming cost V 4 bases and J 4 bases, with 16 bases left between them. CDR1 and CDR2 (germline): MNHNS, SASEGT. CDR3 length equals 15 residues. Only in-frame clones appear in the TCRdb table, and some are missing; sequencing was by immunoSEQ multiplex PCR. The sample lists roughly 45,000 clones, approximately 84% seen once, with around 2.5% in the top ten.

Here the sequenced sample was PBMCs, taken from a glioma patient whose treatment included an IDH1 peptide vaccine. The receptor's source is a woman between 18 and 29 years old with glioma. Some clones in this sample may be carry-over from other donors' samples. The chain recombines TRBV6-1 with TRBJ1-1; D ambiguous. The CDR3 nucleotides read TGTGCCAGCAGTGCTTTCCCCCCCCGTCCCACTGAAGCTTTCTTT. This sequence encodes CASSAFPPRPTEAFF.